The 20 T cell receptor beta chains reported below all come from one sample, sequenced in a study of blood T cell repertoires in COVID-19. Only in-frame clones appear in the TCRdb table, and some are missing; sequencing was by immunoSEQ multiplex PCR. The table shows about 240,000 clones, with around 82% occurring only once. Specimen: peripheral blood. The receptors shown here come from a woman in her sixties or seventies with acute or convalescent COVID-19.

The chain is built from TRBV19 and TRBJ2-1; 11 nucleotides align to TRBD2. The trim removed 3 bases at V and 4 bases at J, leaving 5 bases unmatched. This CDR3 region has 16 residues. The V gene's germline CDR1 is LNHDA and CDR2 SQIVND (reference sequence). CDR3 residues: CASSMNSGGVYNEQFF. In nucleotides, the CDR3 is TGTGCCAGTAGTATGAATAGCGGGGGGGTATACAATGAGCAGTTCTTC.

The CDR3 region is CASSLAGAILGYTF. As DNA, the CDR3 is TGTGCCAGCAGCTTGGCTGGGGCCATTCTTGGCTACACCTTC. The chain joins TRBV5-4 to TRBJ1-2; D possibly corresponds to TRBD1 (5 bases). Germline-derived CDR1 and CDR2 are SGHNT and YYREEE (reference sequence). Trimming removed 0 bases at V and 7 bases at J, with 13 bases between. The CDR3 sequence is 14 residues long. The full variable domain, with the rest looked up from reference TRBV5-4 and TRBJ1-2, is ETGVTQSPTHLIKTRGQQVTLRCSSQSGHNTVSWYQQALGQGPQFIFQYYREEENGRGNFPPRFSGLQFPNYSSELNVNALELDDSALYLCASSLAGAILGYTFGSGTRLTVV.

The chain combines TRBV7-2 with TRBJ1-2, with D uncertain. The CDR3 extends over 15 amino acids. CDR1 is SGHTA, CDR2 FQGNSA, per germline. With 4 bases removed from V and 8 bases from J, the gap between germline ends came to 20 bases. The CDR3 DNA is TGTGCCAGCAGCTCCCACATGGCCTTGGGCATCGGCTACACCTTC. Its translation is CASSSHMALGIGYTF.

This rearrangement joins TRBV10-3 to TRBJ2-2; D is possibly TRBD1 (5 bases). The germline gives CDR1 ENHRY, CDR2 SYGVKD. V dropped 0 bases and J dropped 5 bases, with 10 bases sitting between them. The CDR3 is made up of 15 amino acids. CDR3 amino acids: CAISESAGQTGELFF. The DNA of the CDR3 is TGTGCCATCAGTGAGTCGGCAGGGCAAACCGGGGAGCTGTTTTTT.

This clone appeared a few times. The rearrangement joins TRBV5-1 to TRBJ2-1; 9 bases line up with TRBD1. V lost 5 bases, J lost 7 bases, and 10 bases stayed unmatched. The CDR3 runs to 15 residues. The germline CDR1 and CDR2 sequences are SGHRS and YFSETQ. The CDR3 loop is CASRSPGTGKNEQFF. The CDR3 nucleotides read TGCGCCAGCAGGTCCCCTGGGACAGGGAAGAATGAGCAGTTCTTC.

The J gene is TRBJ2-5, the V gene TRBV15, with TRBD1 matching 7 bases. The CDR3 contains 19 residues. V lost 0 bases, J lost 3 bases, and 16 bases stayed unmatched. CDR1 and CDR2 (germline): LNHNV, YYDKDF (reference sequence). CDR3 amino acids: CATSRDPIYSDREKETQYF. In nucleotides, the CDR3 is TGTGCCACCAGCAGAGATCCCATTTACTCAGACAGGGAGAAAGAGACCCAGTACTTC.

In DNA form, the CDR3 reads TGTGCCACCAGCAGAGGACAGGGAAGGGCAGATACGCAGTATTTT. Translation gives CATSRGQGRADTQYF. V and J are TRBV15 and TRBJ2-3; 7 nucleotides agree with TRBD1. Germline-derived CDR1 and CDR2 are LNHNV and YYDKDF (reference sequence). Trimming at V came to 1 base and at J to 4 bases, leaving 5 bases not matched to a gene. The CDR3 is 15 amino acids.

The chain combines TRBV5-1 with TRBJ1-3; D is unclear. Trimming pared 4 bases from V and 4 bases from J, leaving 6 bases between. Germline V gene sequence: CDR1 SGHRS, CDR2 YFSETQ. There are 12 residues in the CDR3. CDR3 coding DNA: TGCGCCAGCAGCGCGGGGGGAAACACCATATATTTT. It specifies CASSAGGNTIYF.

CDR3 bases: TGTGCCAGCTCACCACCCAGGCCGAACACTGAAGCTTTCTTT. This encodes CASSPPRPNTEAFF. The chain is built from TRBV18 and TRBJ1-1; D remains ambiguous. The CDR3 length is 14 residues. The germline V gene encodes CDR1 KGHSH and CDR2 LQKENI. Trimming removed 0 bases from V and 1 base from J, with 6 bases in between.

This clone was found a few times. The rearrangement joins TRBV6-6 to TRBJ1-2; 10 bases line up with TRBD1. Trimming removed 4 bases from V and 8 bases from J; junction bases left unmatched: 7. CDR3 length equals 14 residues. Per the germline V gene, CDR1 is MNHNY and CDR2 is SVGAGI (reference sequence). CDR3 nucleotides: TGTGCCAGCAGTTTGGACAGGGGGTTGCTGGGCTACACCTTC. Protein sequence: CASSLDRGLLGYTF.

The chain joins TRBV5-1 to TRBJ2-3, with 8 bases identical to TRBD2. Germline V gene lookup returns CDR1 SGHRS and CDR2 YFSETQ. There are 15 residues in the CDR3. Unmatched junction bases numbered 6, after V lost 4 bases and J lost 2 bases. CDR3 sequence (DNA): TGCGCCAGCAGCGAGATAGCGGGGACCACAGATACGCAGTATTTT. Translated, it gives CASSEIAGTTDTQYF. The full variable domain, rest sourced from reference TRBV5-1 and TRBJ2-3, is KAGVTQTPRYLIKTRGQQVTLSCSPISGHRSVSWYQQTPGQGLQFLFEYFSETQRNKGNFPGRFSGRQFSNSRSEMNVSTLELGDSALYLCASSEIAGTTDTQYFGPGTRLTVL.

V and J are TRBV4-2 and TRBJ2-2; D is uncertain. Trimming left V 5 bases short and J 1 base short, with 11 bases between. CDR3 length equals 15 residues. Germline CDR1 LGHNA, CDR2 YNFKEQ. CDR3 sequence (DNA): TGTGCCAGCAGCTTCTCCGCAGGGAACACCGGGGAGCTGTTTTTT. Its translation is CASSFSAGNTGELFF.

The CDR3 here is CASSPITGGRAFF. The CDR3 DNA is TGTGCCAGCAGCCCTATAACAGGGGGGCGTGCTTTCTTT. The chain joins TRBV5-8 to TRBJ1-1; 8 positions agree with TRBD1. Trimming removed 4 bases from V and 11 bases from J; junction bases left unmatched: 10. The CDR3 runs to 13 residues. Germline V gene data show CDR1 as SGHTS and CDR2 as YDEGEE.

The chain uses TRBV10-2 and TRBJ2-2; tentatively, D is TRBD1 (5 bases). Per germline, CDR1 WSHSY and CDR2 SAAADI. Trimming removed 0 bases from V and 2 bases from J, with 13 bases in between. The CDR3 consists of 17 residues. CDR3 amino acids: CASSESAQAFNTGELFF. As DNA, the CDR3 is TGCGCCAGCAGTGAGTCGGCACAGGCCTTCAACACCGGGGAGCTGTTTTTT.

This clone turned up a few times. V and J are TRBV30 and TRBJ2-5; a weak D match, TRBD2 (7 bases). V was clipped by 0 bases and J by 7 bases, with 12 bases between them. The CDR3 consists of 13 residues. Germline V gene sequence: CDR1 GTSNPN, CDR2 SVGIG (reference sequence). The CDR3 reads CAWSVQGGGTQYF. For the CDR3, the DNA is TGTGCCTGGAGTGTACAGGGAGGGGGGACCCAGTACTTC. The full variable domain, rest sourced from reference TRBV30 and TRBJ2-5, is SQTIHQWPATLVQPVGSPLSLECTVEGTSNPNLYWYRQAAGRGLQLLFYSVGIGQISSEVPQNLSASRPQDRQFILSSKKLLLSDSGFYLCAWSVQGGGTQYFGPGTRLLVL.

The chain is built from TRBV28 and TRBJ2-6; 9 bases match TRBD1. The CDR3 is 18 residues long. Per germline, CDR1 MDHEN and CDR2 SYDVKM. V gave up 4 bases and J gave up 2 bases; unmatched junction bases: 9. The CDR3 here is CASSSLGQGIAGANVLTF. CDR3 nucleotides: TGTGCCAGCAGTTCCCTCGGACAGGGGATTGCTGGGGCCAACGTCCTGACTTTC.

This chain connects TRBV29-1 to TRBJ1-2, with 8 nucleotides matching TRBD1. V shed 7 bases, J shed 8 bases, and the junction held 12 bases outside the gene matches. The CDR3 runs to 13 residues. The germline V gene has CDR1 SQVTM and CDR2 ANQGSEA. As DNA, the CDR3 is TGCAGCGCCTCGACCGGGACAGGTGGGGGCTACACCTTC. It specifies CSASTGTGGGYTF.

The chain is built from TRBV3-1 (or the pseudogene TRBV3-2) and TRBJ2-7, with 7 bases aligning to TRBD1. The ends lost 5 bases at V and 0 bases at J; junction bases unmatched: 4. The CDR3 runs to 14 residues. The V gene's germline CDR1 is LGHDT and CDR2 YNNKEL (reference sequence). As DNA, the CDR3 is TGTGCCAGCAGCTTGGACAGGAGCTCCTACGAGCAGTACTTC. Translation: CASSLDRSSYEQYF.

This chain joins TRBV5-1 and TRBJ2-7, with TRBD1 matching 7 bases. The germline V gene encodes CDR1 SGHRS and CDR2 YFSETQ. J was trimmed by 0 bases and V by 1 base; bases with no gene match: 10. The CDR3 length is 17 residues. CDR3 residues: CASSLLGWGQSSYEQYF. The DNA of the CDR3 is TGCGCCAGCAGCTTGTTAGGATGGGGACAGAGCTCCTACGAGCAGTACTTC.

The rearrangement joins TRBV19 to TRBJ1-5, with TRBD1 identical over 9 bases. Trimming removed 4 bases from V and 7 bases from J; junction bases left unmatched: 11. This CDR3 is 16 amino acids long. Germline CDR1 and CDR2: LNHDA and SQIVND (reference sequence). The CDR3 DNA is TGTGCCAGTAGTACGGGAGGGACAGGGAGGCAACAGCCCCAGCATTTT. It specifies CASSTGGTGRQQPQHF.